Listed below are T cell receptor beta chains from one sample, sequenced in a study of regulatory T cells in long-lasting Graves disease. TCRdb fed the multiplex PCR reads into MiXCR, producing one record per CDR3 protein. The sample records over 350,000 distinct CDR3 sequences, around 15% being singletons. These sequences were also reported in another study, on T cells in Graves' hyperthyroidism and ophthalmopathy.

The sample here was peripheral blood mononuclear cells (PBMCs), taken at new diagnosis, from a patient treated with antithyroid drugs. Every receptor here comes from a woman aged 50 to 60 with Graves disease. Each CDR3 is given with its conserved first and last residue. Some rows have no size entry. The others give once, few or many, or a class for an expanded clone.

cdr3_aa,v_call,clone_size,j_call
CASSVRQGVAGELFF,TRBV7-9,NA,TRBJ2-2
CASSLGPGQSHTEQFF,TRBV28,many,TRBJ2-1
CASSPGPFSGVAYNEQFF,TRBV5-6,NA,TRBJ2-1
CASSYTDTQYF,TRBV5-1,many,TRBJ2-3
CASRTDQETQYF,TRBV2,many,TRBJ2-5
CATKDSYGYTF,TRBV24-1,few,TRBJ1-2
CASSQTGGSYGYTF,TRBV6-1,NA,TRBJ1-2
CASRDRGQYEQYF,TRBV28,many,TRBJ2-7
CASSAGDRTSYEQYF,TRBV9,NA,TRBJ2-7
CASSYLDSPSTDTQYF,TRBV6-5,many,TRBJ2-3
CASSLQGPKWNEQFF,TRBV7-9,many,TRBJ2-1
CASSRLAGGKDTQYF,TRBV2,many,TRBJ2-3
CASGSGGSKDTQYF,TRBV12-5,NA,TRBJ2-3
CASKGDGQFF,TRBV28,few,TRBJ2-1
CASIGGGRVWGYTF,TRBV2,many,TRBJ1-2
CASSFNQGAYREQYF,TRBV11-2,many,TRBJ2-7
CASSHGTSGRVEETQYF,TRBV11-2,NA,TRBJ2-5